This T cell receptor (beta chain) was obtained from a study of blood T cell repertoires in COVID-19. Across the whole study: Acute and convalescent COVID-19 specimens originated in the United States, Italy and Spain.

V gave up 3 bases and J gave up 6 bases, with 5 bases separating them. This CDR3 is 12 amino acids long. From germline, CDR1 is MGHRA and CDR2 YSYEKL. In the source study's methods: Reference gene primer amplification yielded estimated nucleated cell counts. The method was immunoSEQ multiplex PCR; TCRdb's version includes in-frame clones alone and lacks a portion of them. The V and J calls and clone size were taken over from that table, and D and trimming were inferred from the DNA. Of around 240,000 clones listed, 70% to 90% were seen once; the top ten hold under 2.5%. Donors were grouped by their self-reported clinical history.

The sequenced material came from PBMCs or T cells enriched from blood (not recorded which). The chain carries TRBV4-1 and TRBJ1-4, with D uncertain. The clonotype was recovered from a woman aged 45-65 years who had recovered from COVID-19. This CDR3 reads CASSHPYEKLFF. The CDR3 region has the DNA TGCGCCAGCAGCCACCCTTATGAAAAACTGTTTTTT.